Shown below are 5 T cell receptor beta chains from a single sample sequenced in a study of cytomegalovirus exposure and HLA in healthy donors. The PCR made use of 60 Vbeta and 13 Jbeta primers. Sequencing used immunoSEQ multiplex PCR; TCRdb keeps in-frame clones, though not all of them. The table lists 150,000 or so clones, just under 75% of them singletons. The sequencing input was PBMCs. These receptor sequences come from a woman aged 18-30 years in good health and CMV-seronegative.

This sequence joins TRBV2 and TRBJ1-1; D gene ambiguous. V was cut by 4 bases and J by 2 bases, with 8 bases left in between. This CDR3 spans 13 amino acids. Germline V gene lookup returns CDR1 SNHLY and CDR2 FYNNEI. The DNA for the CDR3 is TGTGCCAGCAGTGGTGACATCAACACTGAAGCTTTCTTT. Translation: CASSGDINTEAFF.

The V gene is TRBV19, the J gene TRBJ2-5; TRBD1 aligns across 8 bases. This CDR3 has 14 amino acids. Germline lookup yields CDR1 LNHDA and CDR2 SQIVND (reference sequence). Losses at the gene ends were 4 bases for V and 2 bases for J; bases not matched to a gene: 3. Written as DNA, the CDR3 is TGTGCCAGTAGTAGAAGACAGGGGCAAGAGACCCAGTACTTC. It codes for CASSRRQGQETQYF.

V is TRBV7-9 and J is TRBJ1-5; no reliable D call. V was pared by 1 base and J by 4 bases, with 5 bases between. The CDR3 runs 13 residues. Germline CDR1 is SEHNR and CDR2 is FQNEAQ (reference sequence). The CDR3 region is CASSLGDNQPQHF. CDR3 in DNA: TGTGCCAGCAGCTTAGGAGATAATCAGCCCCAGCATTTT.

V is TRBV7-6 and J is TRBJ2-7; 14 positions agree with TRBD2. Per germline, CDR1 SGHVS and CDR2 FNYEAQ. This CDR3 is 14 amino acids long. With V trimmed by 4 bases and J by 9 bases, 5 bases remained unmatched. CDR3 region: CASSSGLAGAVQYV. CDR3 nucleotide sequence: TGTGCCAGCAGCTCGGGACTAGCGGGAGCTGTGCAGTACGTC.

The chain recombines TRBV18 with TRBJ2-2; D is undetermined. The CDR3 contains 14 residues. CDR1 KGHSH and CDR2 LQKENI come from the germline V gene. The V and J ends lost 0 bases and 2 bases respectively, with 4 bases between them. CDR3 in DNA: TGTGCCAGCTCACCACCGAGTAACACCGGGGAGCTGTTTTTT. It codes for CASSPPSNTGELFF.